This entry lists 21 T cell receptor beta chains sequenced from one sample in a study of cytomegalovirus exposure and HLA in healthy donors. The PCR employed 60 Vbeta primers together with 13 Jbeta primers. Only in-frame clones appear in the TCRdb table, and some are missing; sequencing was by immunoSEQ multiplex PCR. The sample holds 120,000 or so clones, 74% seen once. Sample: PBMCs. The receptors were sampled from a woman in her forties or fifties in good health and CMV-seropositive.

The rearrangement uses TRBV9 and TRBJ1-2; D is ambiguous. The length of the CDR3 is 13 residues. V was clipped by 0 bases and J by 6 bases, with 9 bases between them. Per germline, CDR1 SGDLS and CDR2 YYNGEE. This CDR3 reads CASSVEAGDGYTF. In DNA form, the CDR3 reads TGTGCCAGCAGCGTAGAGGCTGGAGATGGCTACACCTTC.

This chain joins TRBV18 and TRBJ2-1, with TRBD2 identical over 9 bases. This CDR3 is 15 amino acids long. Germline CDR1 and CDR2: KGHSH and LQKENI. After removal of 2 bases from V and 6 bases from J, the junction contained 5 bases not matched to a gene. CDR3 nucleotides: TGTGCCAGCTCACCAGGATTAGCGGGGGTCAATGAGCAGTTCTTC. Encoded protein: CASSPGLAGVNEQFF.

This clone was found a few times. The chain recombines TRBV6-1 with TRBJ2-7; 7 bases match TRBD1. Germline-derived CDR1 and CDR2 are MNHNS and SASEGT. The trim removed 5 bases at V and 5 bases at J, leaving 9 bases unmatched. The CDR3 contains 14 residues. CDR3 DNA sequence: TGTGCCAGCAGTACACAGGGGATCGACGACGAGCAGTACTTC. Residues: CASSTQGIDDEQYF.

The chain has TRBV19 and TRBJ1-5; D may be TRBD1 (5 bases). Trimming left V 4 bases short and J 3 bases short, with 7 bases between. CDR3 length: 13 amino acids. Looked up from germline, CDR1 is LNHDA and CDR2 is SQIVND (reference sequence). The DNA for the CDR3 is TGTGCCAGTAGTAAGGACAACAATCAGCCCCAGCATTTT. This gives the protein CASSKDNNQPQHF. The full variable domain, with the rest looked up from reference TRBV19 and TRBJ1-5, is DGGITQSPKYLFRKEGQNVTLSCEQNLNHDAMYWYRQDPGQGLRLIYYSQIVNDFQKGDIAEGYSVSREKKESFPLTVTSAQKNPTAFYLCASSKDNNQPQHFGDGTRLSIL.

In DNA, the CDR3 is TGCGCCAGCAGCTTGGCCGGGGTGAAGGGGGCCTTAGGCTACACCTTC. It yields the protein CASSLAGVKGALGYTF. The chain couples TRBV5-1 to TRBJ1-2, with 7 positions matching TRBD1. Germline assignment: CDR1 SGHRS and CDR2 YFSETQ. Trimming removed 0 bases from V and 8 bases from J; junction bases left unmatched: 13. This CDR3 has 16 amino acids.

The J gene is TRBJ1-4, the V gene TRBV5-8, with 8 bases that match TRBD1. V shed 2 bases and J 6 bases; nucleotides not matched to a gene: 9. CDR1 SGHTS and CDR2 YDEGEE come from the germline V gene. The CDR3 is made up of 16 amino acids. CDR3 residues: CASSLGLTGEDEKLFF. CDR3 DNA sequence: TGTGCCAGCAGCTTAGGTTTGACAGGGGAGGATGAAAAACTGTTTTTT.

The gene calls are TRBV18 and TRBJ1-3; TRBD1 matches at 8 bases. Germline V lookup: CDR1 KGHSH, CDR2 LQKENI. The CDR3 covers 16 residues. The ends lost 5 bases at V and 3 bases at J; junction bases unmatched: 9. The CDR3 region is CASSSPDRVIGNTIYF. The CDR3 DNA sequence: TGTGCCAGCTCATCGCCGGACAGGGTCATTGGAAACACCATATATTTT.

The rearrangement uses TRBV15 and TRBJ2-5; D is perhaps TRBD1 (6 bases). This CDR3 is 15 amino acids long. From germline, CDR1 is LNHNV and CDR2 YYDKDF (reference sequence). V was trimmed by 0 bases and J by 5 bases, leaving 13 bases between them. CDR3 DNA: TGTGCCACCAGCAGAGACTTAGGGCAGGGGGAGACCCAGTACTTC. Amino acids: CATSRDLGQGETQYF.

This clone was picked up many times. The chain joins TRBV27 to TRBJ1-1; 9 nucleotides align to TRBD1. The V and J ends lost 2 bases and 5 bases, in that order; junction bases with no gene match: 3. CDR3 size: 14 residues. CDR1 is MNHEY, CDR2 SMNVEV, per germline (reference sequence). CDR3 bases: TGTGCCAGCAGTTTAGGGACAGGGATGACTGAAGCTTTCTTT. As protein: CASSLGTGMTEAFF.

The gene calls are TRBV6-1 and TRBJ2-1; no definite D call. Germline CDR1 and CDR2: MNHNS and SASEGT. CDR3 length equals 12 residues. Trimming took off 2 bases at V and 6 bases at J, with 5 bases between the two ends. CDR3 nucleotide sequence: TGTGCCAGCAGTGAACGAGTCAATGAGCAGTTCTTC. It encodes CASSERVNEQFF.

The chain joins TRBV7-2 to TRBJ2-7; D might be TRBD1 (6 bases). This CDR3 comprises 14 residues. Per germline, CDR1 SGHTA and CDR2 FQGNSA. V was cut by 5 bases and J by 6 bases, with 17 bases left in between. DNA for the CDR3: TGTGCCAGCAGCCCACAGGGTATAGGGCTCGAGCAGTACTTC. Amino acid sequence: CASSPQGIGLEQYF.

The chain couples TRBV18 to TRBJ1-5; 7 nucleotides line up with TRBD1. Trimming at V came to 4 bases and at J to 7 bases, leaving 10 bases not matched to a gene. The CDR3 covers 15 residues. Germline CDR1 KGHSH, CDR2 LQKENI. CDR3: CASSRTGGRWQPQHF. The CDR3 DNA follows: TGTGCCAGCTCACGGACAGGTGGACGGTGGCAGCCCCAGCATTTT.

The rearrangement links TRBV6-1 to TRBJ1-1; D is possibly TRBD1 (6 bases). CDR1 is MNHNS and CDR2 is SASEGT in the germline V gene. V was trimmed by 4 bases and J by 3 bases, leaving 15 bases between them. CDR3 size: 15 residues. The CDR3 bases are TGTGCCAGCAGTGCCCTGGGGGCAGGGGACACTGAAGCTTTCTTT. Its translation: CASSALGAGDTEAFF.

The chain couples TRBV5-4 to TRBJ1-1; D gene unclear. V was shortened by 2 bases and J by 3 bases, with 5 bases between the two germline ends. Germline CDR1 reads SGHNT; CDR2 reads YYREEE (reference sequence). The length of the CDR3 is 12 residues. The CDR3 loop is CASSFGYTEAFF. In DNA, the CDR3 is TGTGCCAGCAGCTTCGGTTACACTGAAGCTTTCTTT.

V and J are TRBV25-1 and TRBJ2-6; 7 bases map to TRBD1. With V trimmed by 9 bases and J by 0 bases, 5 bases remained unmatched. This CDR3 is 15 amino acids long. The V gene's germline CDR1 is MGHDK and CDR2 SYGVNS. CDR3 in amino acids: CASRGQFSGANVLTF. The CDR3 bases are TGTGCCAGTCGGGGACAGTTCTCTGGGGCCAACGTCCTGACTTTC.

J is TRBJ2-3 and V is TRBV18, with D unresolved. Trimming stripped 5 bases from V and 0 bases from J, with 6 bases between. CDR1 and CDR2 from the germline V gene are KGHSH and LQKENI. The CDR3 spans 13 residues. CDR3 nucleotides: TGTGCCAGCTCAACTACTAGCACAGATACGCAGTATTTT. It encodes CASSTTSTDTQYF.

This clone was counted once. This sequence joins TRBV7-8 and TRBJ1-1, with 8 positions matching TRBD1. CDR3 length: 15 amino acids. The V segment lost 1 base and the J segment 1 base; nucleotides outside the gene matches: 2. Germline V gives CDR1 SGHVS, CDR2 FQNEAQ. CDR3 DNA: TGTGCCAGCAGCTTAGGGACAGGGACGAACACTGAAGCTTTCTTT. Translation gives CASSLGTGTNTEAFF.

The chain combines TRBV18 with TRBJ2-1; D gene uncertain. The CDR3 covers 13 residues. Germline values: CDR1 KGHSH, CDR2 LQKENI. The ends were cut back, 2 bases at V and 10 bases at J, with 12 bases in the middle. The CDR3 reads CASSPARVREQFF. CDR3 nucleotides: TGTGCCAGCTCACCAGCCCGGGTACGCGAGCAGTTCTTC.

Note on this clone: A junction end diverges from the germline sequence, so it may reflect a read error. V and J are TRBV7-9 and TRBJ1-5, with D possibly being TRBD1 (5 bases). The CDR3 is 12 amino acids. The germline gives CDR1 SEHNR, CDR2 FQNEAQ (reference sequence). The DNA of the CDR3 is TGTTCCAGCAGTAAGGGGTCTCAGCCCCAGCATTTT. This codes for CSSSKGSQPQHF.

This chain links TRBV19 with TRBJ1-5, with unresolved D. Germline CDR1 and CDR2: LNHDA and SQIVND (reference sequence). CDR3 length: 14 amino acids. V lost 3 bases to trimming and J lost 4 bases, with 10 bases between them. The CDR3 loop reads CASSIVRLNQPQHF. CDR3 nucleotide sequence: TGTGCCAGTAGTATCGTCAGGTTAAATCAGCCCCAGCATTTT.

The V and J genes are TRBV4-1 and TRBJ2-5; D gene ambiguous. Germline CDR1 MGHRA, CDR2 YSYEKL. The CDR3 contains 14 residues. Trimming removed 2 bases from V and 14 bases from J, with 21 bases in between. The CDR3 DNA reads TGCGCCAGCAGCCAACTTACCTTTGGAGCATGGAAATACTTC. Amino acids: CASSQLTFGAWKYF.